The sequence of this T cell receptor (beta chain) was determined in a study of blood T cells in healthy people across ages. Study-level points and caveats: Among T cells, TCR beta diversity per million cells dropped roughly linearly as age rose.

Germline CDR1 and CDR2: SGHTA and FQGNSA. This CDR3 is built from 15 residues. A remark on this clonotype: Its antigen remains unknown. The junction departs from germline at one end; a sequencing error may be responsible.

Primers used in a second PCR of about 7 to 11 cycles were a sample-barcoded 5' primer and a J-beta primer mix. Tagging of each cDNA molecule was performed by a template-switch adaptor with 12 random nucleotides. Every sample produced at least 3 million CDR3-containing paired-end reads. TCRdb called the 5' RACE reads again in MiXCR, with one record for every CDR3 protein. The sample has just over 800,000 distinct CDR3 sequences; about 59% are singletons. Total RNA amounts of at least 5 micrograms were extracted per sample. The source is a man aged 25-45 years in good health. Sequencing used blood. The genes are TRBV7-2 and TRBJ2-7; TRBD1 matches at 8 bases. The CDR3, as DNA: TGTGCCAACAGCTTAGCAGGGGGCGGTTTTGGCGAGCAGTACTTC. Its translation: CANSLAGGGFGEQYF.